The next 29 T cell receptor beta chains were all read from a single sample in a study of blood T cell repertoires in COVID-19. Profiled with immunoSEQ multiplex PCR; TCRdb holds only in-frame clones, not every one. The sample carries tens of thousands of clones, more than 75% recorded once. Sequenced material: peripheral blood. The receptors were gathered from a man aged 60 to 69 with active COVID-19.

This chain links TRBV7-8 with TRBJ1-5; tentatively, D is TRBD1 (5 bases). V was trimmed by 0 bases and J by 5 bases, leaving 8 bases between them. In germline, CDR1 is SGHVS, CDR2 FQNEAQ. The CDR3 has 14 amino acids. CDR3 sequence: CASSLAGADQPQHF. CDR3 bases: TGTGCCAGCAGCTTAGCAGGGGCCGATCAGCCCCAGCATTTT.

The chain carries TRBV30 and TRBJ2-5; 7 positions match TRBD1. V trimming: 5 bases; J trimming: 5 bases; junction bases outside the gene matches: 2. Germline assignment: CDR1 GTSNPN and CDR2 SVGIG (reference sequence). CDR3 length: 11 residues. This CDR3 is CAWGQVETQYF. DNA of the CDR3: TGTGCCTGGGGACAGGTTGAGACCCAGTACTTC.

This chain uses TRBV18 with TRBJ2-1, with TRBD1 identical over 7 bases. This CDR3 region has 13 residues. J gave up 3 bases and V 6 bases, and 2 bases lay outside the gene matches. CDR1 is KGHSH and CDR2 is LQKENI in the germline V gene. CDR3 DNA: TGTGCCAGCTCCGGGACAGTCTACAATGAGCAGTTCTTC. It is translated as CASSGTVYNEQFF.

The V call is TRBV9, the J call TRBJ2-7, with D perhaps matching TRBD2 (5 bases). V was trimmed by 0 bases and J by 6 bases, leaving 16 bases between them. The CDR3 has 15 residues. Germline CDR1 reads SGDLS; CDR2 reads YYNGEE. The CDR3 here is CASSVGGLEVGEQYF. The CDR3 DNA is TGTGCCAGCAGCGTAGGAGGGCTGGAGGTGGGCGAGCAGTACTTC.

The V and J genes are TRBV7-9 and TRBJ2-6; 12 nucleotides agree with TRBD1. Germline V lookup: CDR1 SEHNR, CDR2 FQNEAQ (reference sequence). Trimming took 7 bases from V and 2 from J; bases not matched to a gene: 9. CDR3 size: 18 residues. CDR3 DNA sequence: TGTGCCAGCACCCGATGGGGGACAGGGGGCGCTGGGGCCAACGTCCTGACTTTC. It encodes CASTRWGTGGAGANVLTF.

V usage is TRBV9 and J usage is TRBJ2-5; possible D gene TRBD2, 5 bases. Trimming pared 0 bases from V and 4 bases from J, leaving 13 bases between. This CDR3 spans 15 amino acids. Germline V gives CDR1 SGDLS, CDR2 YYNGEE. CDR3 region: CASSVVAARGETQYF. For the CDR3, the DNA is TGTGCCAGCAGCGTAGTCGCAGCACGGGGAGAGACCCAGTACTTC.

The rearrangement uses TRBV9 and TRBJ2-1; 7 bases fit TRBD2. This CDR3 is built from 16 residues. V lost 0 bases and J lost 0; bases outside the gene matches: 3. Germline V gene sequence: CDR1 SGDLS, CDR2 YYNGEE. CDR3 sequence reads: CASSVVGGSSYNEQFF. CDR3 DNA: TGTGCCAGCAGCGTAGTCGGGGGGTCCTCCTACAATGAGCAGTTCTTC.

This chain uses TRBV5-4 with TRBJ2-1; 7 nucleotides agree with TRBD2. V was clipped by 0 bases and J by 7 bases; unmatched bases: 10. In germline, CDR1 is SGHNT, CDR2 YYREEE (reference sequence). The CDR3 sequence is 16 residues long. The CDR3 nucleotides are TGTGCCAGCAGCTTGGTAACCAGCGGGATGGGGAATGAGCAGTTCTTC. Its translation: CASSLVTSGMGNEQFF. The full variable domain, rest sourced from reference TRBV5-4 and TRBJ2-1, is ETGVTQSPTHLIKTRGQQVTLRCSSQSGHNTVSWYQQALGQGPQFIFQYYREEENGRGNFPPRFSGLQFPNYSSELNVNALELDDSALYLCASSLVTSGMGNEQFFGPGTRLTVL.

DNA of the CDR3: TGTGCCAGCAGCATAGGGACAGTCGGAGGCTACACCTTC. Amino acid sequence: CASSIGTVGGYTF. The chain carries TRBV5-6 and TRBJ1-2, with 7 positions matching TRBD1. Trimming cost V 4 bases and J 8 bases; bases outside gene matches: 8. The CDR3 loop spans 13 amino acids. Germline CDR1 is SGHDT and CDR2 is YYEEEE. Full variable domain (missing parts from reference TRBV5-6 and TRBJ1-2): DAGVTQSPTHLIKTRGQQVTLRCSPKSGHDTVSWYQQALGQGPQFIFQYYEEEERQRGNFPDRFSGHQFPNYSSELNVNALLLGDSALYLCASSIGTVGGYTFGSGTRLTVV.

This chain joins TRBV13 and TRBJ1-1, with unresolved D. The CDR3 runs to 13 residues. The germline V gene encodes CDR1 PRHDT and CDR2 FYEKMQ (reference sequence). V lost 3 bases, J lost 11 bases, and 16 bases lay in between. CDR3 nucleotides: TGTGCCAGCAGCTTTAAACTCCTCGGGGAGGCTTTCTTT. This translates into CASSFKLLGEAFF.

CDR3: CASSTTSGVTDTQYF. CDR3 nucleotide sequence: TGTGCCAGCAGCACCACTAGCGGGGTCACAGATACGCAGTATTTT. The chain couples TRBV3-1 (or the pseudogene TRBV3-2) to TRBJ2-3; 10 bases are a match to TRBD2. After removal of 5 bases from V and 2 bases from J, the junction contained 4 bases not matched to a gene. The CDR3 is 15 amino acids. CDR1 LGHDT and CDR2 YNNKEL come from the germline V gene (reference sequence).

The V gene is TRBV5-1, the J gene TRBJ2-2; 10 bases align to TRBD2. The germline V gene has CDR1 SGHRS and CDR2 YFSETQ. The CDR3 extends over 17 amino acids. Trimming removed 4 bases from V and 1 base from J; junction bases left unmatched: 7. This CDR3 is CASSDPSGSGNTGELFF. The CDR3, as DNA: TGCGCCAGCAGCGACCCTAGCGGGAGTGGGAACACCGGGGAGCTGTTTTTT.

The gene calls are TRBV29-1 and TRBJ1-2, with TRBD1 matching 7 bases. The CDR3 is 14 amino acids. The germline V gene has CDR1 SQVTM and CDR2 ANQGSEA. V lost 3 bases and J lost 0; bases outside the gene matches: 4. The CDR3 nucleotides are TGCAGCGTTGACGTCCAGGGGGCTAACTATGGCTACACCTTC. This sequence encodes CSVDVQGANYGYTF.

This chain connects TRBV30 to TRBJ1-2, with 10 bases that match TRBD1. The ends lost 3 bases at V and 6 bases at J; junction bases unmatched: 4. This CDR3 is 13 amino acids long. Per the germline V gene, CDR1 is GTSNPN and CDR2 is SVGIG (reference sequence). The CDR3 loop is CAWRDRGRDGYTF. In DNA, the CDR3 is TGTGCCTGGAGGGACAGGGGGAGAGATGGCTACACCTTC.

The table lists this clone with a count of one. The chain recombines TRBV25-1 with TRBJ2-5; 12 positions match TRBD1. CDR1 is MGHDK, CDR2 SYGVNS, per germline. This CDR3 is 17 amino acids long. The trim removed 3 bases at V and 5 bases at J, leaving 10 bases unmatched. The CDR3 nucleotides read TGTGCCAGCAGTGACCTAGTCGGGACAGGGGGCGGGGAGACCCAGTACTTC. Its protein product is CASSDLVGTGGGETQYF.

The rearrangement links TRBV6-2 or TRBV6-3 to TRBJ2-1; 8 bases are shared with TRBD2. Looked up from germline, CDR1 is MNHEY and CDR2 is SVGEGT. This CDR3 comprises 12 residues. The ends lost 5 bases at V and 10 bases at J; junction bases unmatched: 4. The CDR3 nucleotides are TGTGCCAGCAGTCACACTAGCGGAGAGCAGTTCTTC. Protein product: CASSHTSGEQFF.

This clone was recorded a few times. CDR3 protein: CASTLNREETQYF. Written as DNA, the CDR3 is TGCGCCAGCACCCTAAACAGGGAGGAGACCCAGTACTTC. V usage is TRBV5-1 and J usage is TRBJ2-5; perhaps TRBD1 as D (6 bases). Trimming pared 6 bases from V and 5 bases from J, leaving 14 bases between. This CDR3 spans 13 amino acids. Per the germline V gene, CDR1 is SGHRS and CDR2 is YFSETQ. The full variable domain, with the rest looked up from reference TRBV5-1 and TRBJ2-5, is KAGVTQTPRYLIKTRGQQVTLSCSPISGHRSVSWYQQTPGQGLQFLFEYFSETQRNKGNFPGRFSGRQFSNSRSEMNVSTLELGDSALYLCASTLNREETQYFGPGTRLLVL.

This chain joins TRBV6-2 or TRBV6-3 and TRBJ1-5, with 9 bases matching TRBD1. The CDR3 totals 15 residues. Germline CDR1 is MNHEY and CDR2 is SVGEGT. After removal of 6 bases from V and 6 bases from J, the junction contained 9 bases not matched to a gene. The CDR3 sequence: CASSVTGGFIQPQHF. The CDR3 bases are TGTGCCAGCAGCGTGACAGGGGGGTTTATTCAGCCCCAGCATTTT.

This clone came up once. The CDR3: CATSDPTSGGLDTQYF. DNA for the CDR3: TGTGCCACCAGTGATCCGACTAGCGGGGGGTTAGATACGCAGTATTTT. This sequence joins TRBV24-1 and TRBJ2-3, with 13 bases identical to TRBD2. Trimming at V came to 3 bases and at J to 5 bases, leaving 4 bases not matched to a gene. The CDR3 runs to 16 residues. Germline V lookup: CDR1 KGHDR, CDR2 SFDVKD.

The J gene is TRBJ2-5, the V gene TRBV24-1; TRBD2 agrees at 9 bases. The trim removed 4 bases at V and 3 bases at J, leaving 8 bases unmatched. Germline loops: CDR1 KGHDR, CDR2 SFDVKD. CDR3 size: 16 residues. CDR3 DNA sequence: TGTGCCACCAGTGAGAGAAAAGCGGGGGGCAAAGAGACCCAGTACTTC. Translated, it gives CATSERKAGGKETQYF.

This chain uses TRBV29-1 with TRBJ2-7; D perhaps matches TRBD1 (5 bases). CDR1 is SQVTM and CDR2 is ANQGSEA in the germline V gene. CDR3 size: 12 residues. Trimming cost V 7 bases and J 1 base, with 11 bases left between them. CDR3 sequence reads: CSAGDRSYEQYF. The CDR3 nucleotides read TGCAGCGCCGGTGACAGATCCTACGAGCAGTACTTC.

The rearrangement joins TRBV6-6 to TRBJ2-7; 14 nucleotides agree with TRBD2. The CDR3 is 17 residues long. Trimming took 5 bases from V and 7 from J; bases not matched to a gene: 13. Germline V lookup: CDR1 MNHNY, CDR2 SVGAGI (reference sequence). The CDR3 nucleotides are TGTGCCAGCAGTCCCGGACTAGCGGGAGGTTCTTTGGGGGAGCAGTACTTC. Translating gives CASSPGLAGGSLGEQYF.

The V and J genes are TRBV9 and TRBJ1-5; 8 bases fit TRBD1. The CDR3 is 13 residues long. The germline CDR1 and CDR2 sequences are SGDLS and YYNGEE. The trim removed 4 bases at V and 6 bases at J, leaving 3 bases unmatched. DNA of the CDR3: TGTGCCAGCAGCTCACAGGGGGGTCAGCCCCAGCATTTT. It yields the protein CASSSQGGQPQHF.

The rearrangement uses TRBV14 and TRBJ2-1; TRBD2 matches 9 bases. The CDR3 sequence is 23 residues long. Trimming took 0 bases from V and 1 from J; bases not matched to a gene: 22. CDR1 and CDR2 from the germline V gene are SGHDN and FVKESK. CDR3 sequence (DNA): TGTGCCAGCAGCCAAGATTTATTTTCATGGGGTAGCGGGGGAAAGGCGTCCTACAATGAGCAGTTCTTC. Translation: CASSQDLFSWGSGGKASYNEQFF.

The chain combines TRBV5-1 with TRBJ2-7; 11 bases map to TRBD2. This CDR3 comprises 17 residues. V gave up 0 bases and J gave up 2 bases; unmatched junction bases: 7. Germline V lookup: CDR1 SGHRS, CDR2 YFSETQ. The CDR3 is CASSLAGTSGGPYEQYF. The CDR3 region has the DNA TGCGCCAGCAGCTTGGCGGGTACTAGCGGGGGTCCCTACGAGCAGTACTTC.

This clone has only a few counts. This chain uses TRBV7-9 with TRBJ2-5, with 7 nucleotides matching TRBD2. J gave up 3 bases and V 1 base, and 5 bases lay outside the gene matches. Germline CDR1 reads SEHNR; CDR2 reads FQNEAQ (reference sequence). This CDR3 spans 15 amino acids. CDR3: CASSLDGLAEETQYF. The DNA of the CDR3 is TGTGCCAGCAGCTTAGATGGCCTAGCGGAAGAGACCCAGTACTTC.

DNA of the CDR3: TGTGCCAGCAGCTCCCCAAGGACAGCGAGTGGAAACACCATATATTTT. It yields the protein CASSSPRTASGNTIYF. The rearrangement links TRBV5-8 to TRBJ1-3; TRBD1 might be the D (6 bases). CDR1 is SGHTS, CDR2 YDEGEE, per germline. V lost 3 bases, J lost 3 bases, and 16 bases lay in between. This CDR3 spans 16 amino acids.

The rearrangement uses TRBV9 and TRBJ2-2, with a weak D call TRBD2 (5 bases). In germline, CDR1 is SGDLS, CDR2 YYNGEE. This CDR3 comprises 14 residues. Trimming cost V 3 bases and J 4 bases, with 10 bases left between them. CDR3 residues: CASSGGSSTGELFF. As DNA, the CDR3 is TGTGCCAGCAGCGGAGGGTCGAGCACCGGGGAGCTGTTTTTT.

The rearrangement uses TRBV3-1 (or the pseudogene TRBV3-2) and TRBJ2-1; the match to TRBD2 covers 8 bases. This CDR3 comprises 13 residues. Germline CDR1 reads LGHDT; CDR2 reads YNNKEL (reference sequence). Trimming took 6 bases from V and 10 from J; bases not matched to a gene: 8. This CDR3 is CASSQPSGGEQFF. In DNA, the CDR3 is TGTGCCAGCAGTCAACCGAGCGGGGGAGAGCAGTTCTTC.